The clone carrying this TCR beta chain was observed a handful of times. What it binds is unknown. This CDR3 spans 13 amino acids. With 4 bases clipped from V and 9 bases from J, the junction kept 8 bases outside the gene matches. The germline CDR1 and CDR2 sequences are LGHNA and YSLEER. The sample originates from a study of T-cell memory formation after mild COVID-19. TCRdb called the 5' RACE reads again in MiXCR, with one record for every CDR3 protein. The sample lists just under 350,000 distinct CDR3 sequences; under 15% were seen once. The study, taken as a whole, reports: Cross-reactive memory seemingly joined, as some responding clones were found in pre-infection memory. Day 15 to 85 contractors were CD4/CD8 balanced; later expanders leaned CD4+. The study found contracting CD4+ clones mainly in CM and EM and contracting CD8+ clones in EMRA.

This TCR derives from a man between 18 and 35 years old who had mild COVID-19 (a few samples of this study predate the infection). Cell type and time point are not known. Sequencing was done on a sample of PBMCs or a T cell subset sorted from them (not recorded which). The V gene is TRBV4-3, the J gene TRBJ1-1; 7 positions match TRBD1. CDR3: CASSPGEGQKAFF. The CDR3 bases are TGCGCCAGCAGCCCCGGGGAGGGACAGAAAGCTTTCTTT.